Following are 5 T cell receptor beta chains from one sample sequenced in a study of T cells expressing NK-cell markers. With the 5' RACE reads reprocessed, TCRdb shows one record per CDR3 protein and no DNA. The repertoire table contains 400,000 or so distinct CDR3 sequences. Sequencing was carried out using blood T cells: a sorted CD56 or NKG2C T cell subset, CD4+ or CD8+ T cells, or bulk PBMC T cells (not recorded which). These receptors were obtained from a woman between 50 and 59 years old in good health.

The genes are TRBV4-1 and TRBJ2-3; there is no DNA to check the TCRdb D call of TRBD1. The CDR3 totals 17 residues. From germline, CDR1 is MGHRA and CDR2 YSYEKL. CDR3 region: CASSQDAGGSWADTQYF.

The chain carries TRBV2 and TRBJ1-2; the TCRdb D gene call, TRBD1, has no DNA to confirm it. CDR1 and CDR2 from the germline V gene are SNHLY and FYNNEI. This CDR3 spans 14 amino acids. CDR3 residues: CASSGQGNNYGYTF.

V gene TRBV20-1 combines with J gene TRBJ2-3; no DNA is available, so the TRBD1 call from TCRdb remains unchecked. The CDR3 sequence is 13 residues long. Looked up from germline, CDR1 is DFQATT and CDR2 is SNEGSKA (reference sequence). The CDR3 sequence: CSAPWGVTDTQYF.

The chain joins TRBV5-1 to TRBJ2-1; TCRdb proposes TRBD1, but this gene call is untestable without DNA. Germline CDR1 and CDR2: SGHRS and YFSETQ. The CDR3 runs 14 residues. The chain's CDR3 is CASSNRQGANEQFF.

The chain is built from TRBV4-1 and TRBJ2-2. In germline, CDR1 is MGHRA, CDR2 YSYEKL. There are 14 residues in the CDR3. The CDR3 sequence: CASTARTNTGELFF.